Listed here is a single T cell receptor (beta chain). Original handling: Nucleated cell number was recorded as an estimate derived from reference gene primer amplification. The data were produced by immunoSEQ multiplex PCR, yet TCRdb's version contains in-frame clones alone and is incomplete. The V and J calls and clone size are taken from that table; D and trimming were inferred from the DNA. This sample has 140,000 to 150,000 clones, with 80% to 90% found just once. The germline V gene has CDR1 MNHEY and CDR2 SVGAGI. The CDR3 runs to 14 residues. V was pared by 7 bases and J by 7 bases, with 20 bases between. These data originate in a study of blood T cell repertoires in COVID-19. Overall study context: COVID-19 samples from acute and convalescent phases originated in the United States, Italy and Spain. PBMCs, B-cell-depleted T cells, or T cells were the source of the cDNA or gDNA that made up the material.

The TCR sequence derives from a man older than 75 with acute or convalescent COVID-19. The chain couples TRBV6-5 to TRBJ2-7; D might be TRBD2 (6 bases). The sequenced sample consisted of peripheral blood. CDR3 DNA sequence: TGTGCCAGCACCCCCAGCGGGCGTCCGTGGGAGCAGTACTTC. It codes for CASTPSGRPWEQYF.